These 28 T cell receptor beta chains share one sample of origin, sequenced in a study of early T cells in non-severe SARS-CoV-2 infection (dated by TCRdb to the early 2020s). Library preparation was by 5' RACE. TCRdb records NextSeq 500 as the sequencer. TCRdb reanalyzed the raw reads on its own, using fastp at Q25 for trimming and MiXCR for clone calling, and kept in-frame beta chains. CDR3 protein sequences are deduplicated, and each keeps its most common genes and DNA. The sample yields around 28,000 distinct CDR3 sequences; 4.5% to 5.5% were counted once. Roughly 2.5% of the sample lies in the top ten. The sequenced sample consisted of whole blood. The receptors were gathered from an adult who was a healthcare worker with PCR-confirmed SARS-CoV-2 infection or an uninfected control (not recorded which).

This clonotype was counted at least ten times. This chain links TRBV7-9 with TRBJ2-5; the D gene is possibly TRBD1 (6 bases). The CDR3 is 14 residues long. V gave up 3 bases and J gave up 7 bases, with 15 bases separating them. CDR1 and CDR2 (germline): SEHNR, FQNEAQ (reference sequence). Written as DNA, the CDR3 is TGTGCCAGCAGCTTCGTCCCAGGGGTCGGGACCCAGTACTTC. Its protein is CASSFVPGVGTQYF.

This clonotype was recorded at least ten times. V and J are TRBV7-6 and TRBJ1-2; TRBD1 agrees at 9 bases. CDR1 is SGHVS, CDR2 FNYEAQ, per germline. The CDR3 extends over 14 amino acids. V lost 5 bases to trimming and J lost 8 bases; unmatched junction nucleotides: 9. The CDR3 is CASSPGQGEGGYTF. In nucleotides, the CDR3 is TGTGCCAGCAGCCCGGGACAGGGAGAGGGCGGCTACACCTTC.

This clonotype was detected a few times. CDR3 nucleotides: TGCGCCAGCAGCTTGAAGGCAGGGTTCGACGAGCAGTACTTC. Its protein is CASSLKAGFDEQYF. This chain connects TRBV5-1 to TRBJ2-7, with a tentative D call TRBD1 (5 bases). Germline values: CDR1 SGHRS, CDR2 YFSETQ. This CDR3 region has 14 residues. Between the trimmed V and J ends, which lost 1 base and 5 bases, there was a span of 13 bases.

The chain joins TRBV29-1 to TRBJ2-5; 14 bases are shared with TRBD2. Per germline, CDR1 SQVTM and CDR2 ANQGSEA. V lost 6 bases, J lost 3 bases, and 3 bases stayed unmatched. The CDR3 has 14 residues. CDR3 protein: CSVRTSGGKETQYF. CDR3 nucleotides: TGCAGCGTCCGGACTAGCGGGGGGAAAGAGACCCAGTACTTC.

V is TRBV7-6 and J is TRBJ2-6, with D possibly TRBD2 on 6 matching bases. This CDR3 spans 17 amino acids. With 4 bases removed from V and 11 bases from J, the gap between germline ends came to 24 bases. Germline V gives CDR1 SGHVS, CDR2 FNYEAQ. CDR3 DNA sequence: TGTGCCAGCAGCTCCAACCGGGGGAGACTCCCCTTATACGTCCTGACTTTC. The encoded protein is CASSSNRGRLPLYVLTF.

This clonotype was seen repeatedly, ten times or more. The chain links TRBV7-2 to TRBJ1-6, with D tentatively TRBD1 (5 bases). Germline CDR1 is SGHTA and CDR2 is FQGNSA. The CDR3 loop spans 18 amino acids. V lost 4 bases and J lost 0, with 16 bases in between. The CDR3 nucleotides are TGTGCCAGCAGCTCAAAGGGGCGCGGCAGCTCCTATAATTCACCCCTCCACTTT. Residues: CASSSKGRGSSYNSPLHF.

The rearrangement uses TRBV11-2 and TRBJ1-1; D unclear. From germline, CDR1 is SGHAT and CDR2 FQNNGV. The CDR3 runs to 13 residues. V was cut by 10 bases and J by 1 base, with 13 bases left in between. CDR3 sequence reads: CAINGRGNTEAFF. CDR3 in DNA: TGTGCCATTAACGGACGGGGGAACACTGAAGCTTTCTTT.

This clonotype was seen many times. CDR3 coding DNA: TGTGCAAGTCGCTCCTCCCCGGGGCCACCACGCTTCGATACGCAGTATTTT. Translating it yields CASRSSPGPPRFDTQYF. The V gene is TRBV12-2, the J gene TRBJ2-3; no DNA check was done on the table's D call, TRBD1. TRBV12-2 is a recognized pseudogene. CDR3 length: 17 amino acids.

This clonotype appeared many times. This chain links TRBV7-9 with TRBJ2-7; the D gene could be TRBD1 or TRBD2 (5 bases each). Germline V gives CDR1 SEHNR, CDR2 FQNEAQ (reference sequence). V was trimmed by 5 bases and J by 1 base, leaving 15 bases between them. CDR3 size: 15 residues. Here the CDR3 reads CASSVPGRTSYEQYF. The DNA for the CDR3 is TGTGCCAGCAGCGTCCCGGGACGGACATCCTACGAGCAGTACTTC.

This clonotype was recorded at least ten times. The gene calls are TRBV5-1 and TRBJ2-7, with D tentatively TRBD1 (6 bases). Trimming took off 0 bases at V and 6 bases at J, with 13 bases between the two ends. Germline CDR1 is SGHRS and CDR2 is YFSETQ. This CDR3 is built from 14 residues. CDR3 sequence (DNA): TGCGCCAGCAGCTTGGCCGGGACAAACCTCGAGCAGTACTTC. Translated: CASSLAGTNLEQYF. The full variable domain, its missing parts supplied by reference TRBV5-1 and TRBJ2-7, is KAGVTQTPRYLIKTRGQQVTLSCSPISGHRSVSWYQQTPGQGLQFLFEYFSETQRNKGNFPGRFSGRQFSNSRSEMNVSTLELGDSALYLCASSLAGTNLEQYFGPGTRLTVT.

In its sample, this clonotype was seen many times. The chain is built from TRBV9 and TRBJ2-1; a possible D gene is TRBD1 (5 bases). V was shortened by 0 bases and J by 7 bases, with 11 bases between the two germline ends. The length of the CDR3 is 14 residues. In germline, CDR1 is SGDLS, CDR2 YYNGEE. The DNA for the CDR3 is TGTGCCAGCAGCGTAGTTACCCCAGGGAATGAGCAGTTCTTC. This translates into CASSVVTPGNEQFF.

This clonotype showed up many times. The chain uses TRBV7-3 and TRBJ2-1, with a possible D match to TRBD1 (5 bases). V lost 2 bases and J 15 bases, leaving 26 bases between the germline ends. The germline V gene encodes CDR1 SGHTA and CDR2 FQGTGA. The CDR3 has 16 amino acids. Here the CDR3 DNA reads TGTGCCAGCAGCTTAGAAGCCACAGGACCTGAAAGGTTACCGTTCTTC. Its protein is CASSLEATGPERLPFF.

This clonotype turned up a few times. This chain joins TRBV5-1 and TRBJ2-5; 9 bases fit TRBD2. The CDR3 length is 15 residues. The V segment lost 2 bases and the J segment 2 bases; nucleotides outside the gene matches: 4. Germline V lookup: CDR1 SGHRS, CDR2 YFSETQ. CDR3 in amino acids: CASSLGTSIQETQYF. The CDR3 coding sequence is TGCGCCAGCAGCTTAGGGACTAGCATACAAGAGACCCAGTACTTC.

This clonotype was counted at least ten times. Here the CDR3 DNA reads TGTGCCAGCAGCAACGACGGGACAGCCTACAATGAGCAGTTCTTC. Translation gives CASSNDGTAYNEQFF. This rearrangement joins TRBV7-8 to TRBJ2-1; the match to TRBD1 covers 7 bases. The CDR3 has 15 amino acids. The germline CDR1 and CDR2 sequences are SGHVS and FQNEAQ. V shed 5 bases, J shed 2 bases, and the junction held 6 bases outside the gene matches.

This clonotype was seen ten or more times. The genes are TRBV12-3 or TRBV12-4 and TRBJ1-3; D is unclear. This CDR3 is built from 15 residues. Trimming removed 4 bases at V and 0 bases at J, with 10 bases between. CDR3 DNA sequence: TGTGCCAGCAGTTACCTGAGCCTCTCTGGAAACACCATATATTTT. It encodes CASSYLSLSGNTIYF.

This clonotype has ten or more counts. This chain uses TRBV5-1 with TRBJ2-3; a possible D gene is TRBD2 (6 bases). Germline CDR1 is SGHRS and CDR2 is YFSETQ. The CDR3 length is 16 residues. Trimming cost V 1 base and J 4 bases, with 16 bases left between them. CDR3 nucleotide sequence: TGCGCCAGCAGCTTGAAGGTGCAGGGAGGCCCAGATACGCAGTATTTT. Protein: CASSLKVQGGPDTQYF.

This clonotype was detected many times. This sequence joins TRBV15 and TRBJ1-2; D is uncertain. CDR1 is LNHNV, CDR2 YYDKDF, per germline (reference sequence). Trimming pared 0 bases from V and 4 bases from J, leaving 9 bases between. The CDR3 runs to 14 residues. For the CDR3, the DNA is TGTGCCACCAGCAGAGATTTGGCCGTCTATGGCTACACCTTC. Translated, it gives CATSRDLAVYGYTF. Full variable domain (rest looked up from reference TRBV15 and TRBJ1-2): DAMVIQNPRYQVTQFGKPVTLSCSQTLNHNVMYWYQQKSSQAPKLLFHYYDKDFNNEADTPDNFQSRRPNTSFCFLDIRSPGLGDTAMYLCATSRDLAVYGYTFGSGTRLTVV.

In this sample, this clonotype turned up many times. The chain recombines TRBV10-1 with TRBJ2-3; D uncertain. Trimming stripped 9 bases from V and 0 bases from J, with 7 bases between. Germline V gene data show CDR1 as WNHNN and CDR2 as SYGVQD (reference sequence). The CDR3 sequence is 12 residues long. CDR3 region: CARPGSTDTQYF. The CDR3 nucleotides are TGCGCCAGGCCCGGTAGCACAGATACGCAGTATTTT.

This clonotype was seen ten or more times. The chain is built from TRBV7-9 and TRBJ2-3, with TRBD1 identical over 7 bases. This CDR3 spans 15 amino acids. V gave up 6 bases and J gave up 5 bases; unmatched junction bases: 11. CDR1 and CDR2 (germline): SEHNR, FQNEAQ (reference sequence). The CDR3 loop reads CASSSSGTAKDTQYF. CDR3 DNA sequence: TGTGCCAGCAGTTCCTCCGGGACAGCCAAAGATACGCAGTATTTT.

This chain links TRBV16 with TRBJ2-3; D gene ambiguous. This CDR3 is built from 16 residues. V shed 1 base and J shed 5 bases, with 16 bases lying between them. Per the germline V gene, CDR1 is KGHSY and CDR2 is FQNENV. CDR3 protein: CASSQFGPQKRDTQYF. As DNA, the CDR3 is TGTGCCAGCAGCCAATTCGGGCCGCAAAAACGAGATACGCAGTATTTT.

The V gene is TRBV11-2, the J gene TRBJ2-7; maybe TRBD2 (6 bases). V was trimmed by 7 bases and J by 2 bases, leaving 9 bases between them. The length of the CDR3 is 12 residues. Germline CDR1 reads SGHAT; CDR2 reads FQNNGV. Here the CDR3 DNA reads TGTGCCAGCACCGCGGGGACCTACGAGCAGTACTTC. Translation gives CASTAGTYEQYF.

The sample holds many counts of this clonotype. This chain joins TRBV7-2 and TRBJ2-7, with 7 bases fitting TRBD2. The length of the CDR3 is 16 residues. Germline V lookup: CDR1 SGHTA, CDR2 FQGNSA. The J segment lost 0 bases and the V segment lost 4 bases, leaving 9 bases of the junction unmatched. The CDR3 region is CASSSKAGHNSYEQYF. DNA for the CDR3: TGTGCCAGCAGCTCTAAAGCGGGGCACAACTCCTACGAGCAGTACTTC.

The V gene is TRBV2, the J gene TRBJ2-3; TRBD1 matches 11 bases. CDR3 length: 15 amino acids. Germline CDR1 reads SNHLY; CDR2 reads FYNNEI. V was clipped by 6 bases and J by 4 bases; unmatched bases: 6. The chain's CDR3 is CASRADRGRADTQYF. The CDR3, as DNA: TGTGCCAGCAGGGCGGACAGGGGGCGCGCAGATACGCAGTATTTT.

This clonotype was seen more than once but under ten times. V gene TRBV5-1 combines with J gene TRBJ1-1; weak D call: TRBD1 (6 bases). CDR3 size: 15 residues. Trimming pared 0 bases from V and 4 bases from J, leaving 13 bases between. Germline CDR1 and CDR2: SGHRS and YFSETQ. The CDR3 nucleotides read TGCGCCAGCAGCTTGGAGTTCCGGGGGGCCACTGAAGCTTTCTTT. Translated, it gives CASSLEFRGATEAFF.

This clonotype was observed at least ten times. The V call is TRBV20-1, the J call TRBJ2-7; D uncertain. Germline V gene sequence: CDR1 DFQATT, CDR2 SNEGSKA (reference sequence). This CDR3 is built from 13 residues. V was pared by 3 bases and J by 0 bases, with 9 bases between. Here the CDR3 DNA reads TGCAGTGCTAGGGGCGTCAGCTCCTACGAGCAGTACTTC. Translated, it gives CSARGVSSYEQYF.

This clonotype showed up many times. The chain joins TRBV7-6 to TRBJ2-7; tentative D call: TRBD2 (6 bases). The CDR3 consists of 13 residues. The V gene's germline CDR1 is SGHVS and CDR2 FNYEAQ. V was pared by 5 bases and J by 4 bases, with 12 bases between. Here the CDR3 DNA reads TGTGCCAGCAGCCCCGGGGGTCCATACGAGCAGTACTTC. It codes for CASSPGGPYEQYF.

The genes are TRBV25-1 and TRBJ2-2; 8 bases match TRBD1. V shed 4 bases and J 5 bases; nucleotides not matched to a gene: 3. CDR1 and CDR2 (germline): MGHDK, SYGVNS. The CDR3 runs 14 residues. Written as DNA, the CDR3 is TGTGCCAGCAGTGGGACAGGGTCGACCGGGGAGCTGTTTTTT. Translation: CASSGTGSTGELFF.

This clonotype was counted at least ten times. The DNA for the CDR3 is TGTGCCAGCAGCTTACGTATTCTCAATGAGCAGTTCTTC. It is translated as CASSLRILNEQFF. The rearrangement joins TRBV5-8 to TRBJ2-1; D remains unclear. The CDR3 length is 13 residues. CDR1 is SGHTS and CDR2 is YDEGEE in the germline V gene. V gave up 2 bases and J gave up 6 bases, with 9 bases separating them.